The 10 T cell receptor beta chains presented below share a single source sample, sequenced in a study of CD4 T cells in relation to SARS-CoV-2 and coronaviruses. No antigen is known for these receptors. The unexposed donors gave CD4+ T cells in about 2010-2019, prior to COVID-19. The cells were cultured for about ten days before CD4+ T cells were isolated. Sequencing was performed with immunoSEQ multiplex PCR; in TCRdb, only in-frame clones are kept and a portion is missing. The sample records about 21,000 clones, 74% being singletons. Sequencing was performed on CD4+ T cells from PBMCs, cultured in vitro. The receptors originated from a human donor in good health.

This clone has just a few counts. V is TRBV28 and J is TRBJ2-7, with 8 bases fitting TRBD2. With V trimmed by 5 bases and J by 0 bases, 6 bases remained unmatched. This CDR3 has 15 residues. Germline V CDR1 and CDR2: MDHEN, SYDVKM. In nucleotides, the CDR3 is TGTGCCAGCAGTCCCTGGACTAGCCCCTCCTACGAGCAGTACTTC. This translates into CASSPWTSPSYEQYF.

This rearrangement joins TRBV28 to TRBJ1-4; TRBD1 is a possible D gene (5 bases). This CDR3 is built from 14 residues. With 5 bases removed from V and 8 bases from J, the gap between germline ends came to 15 bases. Per the germline V gene, CDR1 is MDHEN and CDR2 is SYDVKM. The CDR3 nucleotides are TGTGCCAGCAGTACCATCGGGGCGGGAGAAAAACTGTTTTTT. As protein: CASSTIGAGEKLFF.

The chain employs TRBV29-1 and TRBJ2-3, with 8 bases matching TRBD2. The CDR3 has 14 amino acids. V dropped 3 bases and J dropped 8; count of bases not matched to a gene: 10. CDR1 and CDR2 (germline): SQVTM, ANQGSEA. The CDR3 sequence: CSVDGGGPGVTQYF. CDR3 coding DNA: TGCAGCGTTGACGGCGGGGGGCCAGGGGTTACGCAGTATTTT.

This clone has more than one count but fewer than ten. V and J are TRBV11-2 and TRBJ1-1; D ambiguous. The CDR3 covers 12 residues. V was clipped by 5 bases and J by 11 bases, with 15 bases between them. CDR1 and CDR2 (germline): SGHAT, FQNNGV. In nucleotides, the CDR3 is TGTGCCAGCAGCCGACCGGGTGGTTGGGCTTTCTTT. Residues: CASSRPGGWAFF.

The chain uses TRBV5-1 and TRBJ2-7; D is uncertain. Deletions cut 0 bases from V and 4 bases from J, with 2 bases between. The CDR3 sequence is 11 residues long. Germline assignment: CDR1 SGHRS and CDR2 YFSETQ. The CDR3 DNA reads as TGCGCCAGCAGCTTGGAGTACGAGCAGTACTTC. Protein product: CASSLEYEQYF.

This clone occurred once. The chain is built from TRBV12-5 and TRBJ2-3, with 7 bases identical to TRBD2. The V and J ends lost 0 bases and 0 bases, in that order; junction bases with no gene match: 9. Germline lookup yields CDR1 LGHNT and CDR2 FRNRAP. This CDR3 has 18 amino acids. The DNA for the CDR3 is TGTGCTAGTGGTTTGGTGAAGGATGGTAGCGGGAGCACAGATACGCAGTATTTT. This gives the protein CASGLVKDGSGSTDTQYF.

This rearrangement joins TRBV6-2 or TRBV6-3 to TRBJ1-5; D gene unclear. CDR1 is MNHEY, CDR2 SVGEGT, per germline. The CDR3 sequence is 16 residues long. V gave up 4 bases and J gave up 0 bases, with 13 bases separating them. The DNA of the CDR3 is TGTGCCAGCAGTTTCCCGCCAGGTTATAGCAATCAGCCCCAGCATTTT. This gives the protein CASSFPPGYSNQPQHF.

V gene TRBV25-1 combines with J gene TRBJ1-4, with D perhaps TRBD1 (5 bases). Germline CDR1 reads MGHDK; CDR2 reads SYGVNS. The V end was cut by 1 base, the J end by 4 bases, with 10 bases between. The CDR3 has 15 residues. CDR3 coding DNA: TGTGCCAGCAGTGAATTTAGGGGATATAATGAAAAACTGTTTTTT. Protein product: CASSEFRGYNEKLFF.

This chain links TRBV5-6 with TRBJ2-7; 11 bases are shared with TRBD2. The CDR3 length is 18 residues. The junction had 11 bases not matched to a gene; V was cut back by 0 bases and J by 3 bases. Germline V gives CDR1 SGHDT, CDR2 YYEEEE. CDR3 sequence (DNA): TGTGCCAGCAGCTTGGGTCGCCTAGCGGGAGGAGGACTCTACGAGCAGTACTTC. Protein sequence: CASSLGRLAGGGLYEQYF.

This sequence joins TRBV9 and TRBJ2-1; 8 nucleotides align to TRBD2. The germline gives CDR1 SGDLS, CDR2 YYNGEE. The CDR3 length is 16 residues. V trimming: 5 bases; J trimming: 0 bases; junction bases outside the gene matches: 7. The CDR3, as DNA: TGTGCCAGCAGTCGATCGGCGGGAGGCTCCTACAATGAGCAGTTCTTC. Encoded protein: CASSRSAGGSYNEQFF.